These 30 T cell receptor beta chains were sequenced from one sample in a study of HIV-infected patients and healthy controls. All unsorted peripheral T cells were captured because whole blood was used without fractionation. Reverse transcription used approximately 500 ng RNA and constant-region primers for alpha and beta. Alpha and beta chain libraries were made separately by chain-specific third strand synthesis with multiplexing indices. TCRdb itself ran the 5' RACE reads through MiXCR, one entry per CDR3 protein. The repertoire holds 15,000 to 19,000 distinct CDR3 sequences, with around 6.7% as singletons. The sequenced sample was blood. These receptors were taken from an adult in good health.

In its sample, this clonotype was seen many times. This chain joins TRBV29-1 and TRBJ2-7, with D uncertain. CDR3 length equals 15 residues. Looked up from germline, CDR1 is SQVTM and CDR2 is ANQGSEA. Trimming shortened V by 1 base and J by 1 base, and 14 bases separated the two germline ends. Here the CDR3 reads CSVEGPEDGSYEQYF. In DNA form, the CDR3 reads TGCAGCGTTGAAGGACCCGAAGATGGGTCCTACGAGCAGTACTTC.

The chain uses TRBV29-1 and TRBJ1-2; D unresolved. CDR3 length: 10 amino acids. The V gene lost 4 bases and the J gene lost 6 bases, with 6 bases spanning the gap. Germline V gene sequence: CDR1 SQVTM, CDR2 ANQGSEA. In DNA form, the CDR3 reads TGCAGCGTTGTTGCGAATGGCTACACCTTC. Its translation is CSVVANGYTF.

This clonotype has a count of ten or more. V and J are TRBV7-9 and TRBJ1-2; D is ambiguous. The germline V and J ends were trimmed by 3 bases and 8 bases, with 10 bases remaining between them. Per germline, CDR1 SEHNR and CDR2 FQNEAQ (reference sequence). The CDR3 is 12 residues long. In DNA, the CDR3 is TGTGCCAGCAGCTTTATTGCAGGAGGCTACACCTTC. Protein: CASSFIAGGYTF.

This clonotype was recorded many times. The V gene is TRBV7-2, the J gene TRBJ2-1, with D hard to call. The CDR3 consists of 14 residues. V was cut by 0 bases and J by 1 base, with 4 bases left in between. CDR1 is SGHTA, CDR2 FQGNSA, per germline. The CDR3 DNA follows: TGTGCCAGCAGCTTAGCATCTTCCTACAATGAGCAGTTCTTC. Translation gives CASSLASSYNEQFF.

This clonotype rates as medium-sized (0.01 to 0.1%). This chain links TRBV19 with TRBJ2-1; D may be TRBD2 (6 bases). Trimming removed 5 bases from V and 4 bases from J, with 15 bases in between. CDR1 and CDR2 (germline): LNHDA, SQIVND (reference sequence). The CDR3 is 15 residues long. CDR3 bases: TGTGCCAGTAGTCAAGTGGGAGGAGGATACAATGAGCAGTTCTTC. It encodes CASSQVGGGYNEQFF.

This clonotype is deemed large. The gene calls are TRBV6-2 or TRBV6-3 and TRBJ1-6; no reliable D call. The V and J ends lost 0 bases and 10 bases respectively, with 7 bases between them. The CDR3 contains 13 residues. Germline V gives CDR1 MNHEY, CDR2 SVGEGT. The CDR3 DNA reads TGTGCCAGCAGTTACTCCGTGGAATCACCCCTCCACTTT. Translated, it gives CASSYSVESPLHF.

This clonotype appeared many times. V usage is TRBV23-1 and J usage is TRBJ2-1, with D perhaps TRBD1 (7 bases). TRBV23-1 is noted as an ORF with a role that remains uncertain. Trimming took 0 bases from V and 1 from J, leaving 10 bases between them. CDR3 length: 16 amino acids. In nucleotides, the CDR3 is TGCGCCAGCAGTCAATCGCGGGACAGTTCCTACAATGAGCAGTTCTTC. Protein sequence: CASSQSRDSSYNEQFF.

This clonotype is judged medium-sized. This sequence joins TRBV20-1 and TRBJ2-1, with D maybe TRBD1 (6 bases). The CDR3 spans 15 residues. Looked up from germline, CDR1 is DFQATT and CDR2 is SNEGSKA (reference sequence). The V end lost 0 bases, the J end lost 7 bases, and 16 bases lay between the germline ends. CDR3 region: CSARDLRDNQNEQFF. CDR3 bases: TGCAGTGCTAGAGATCTCCGGGACAACCAGAATGAGCAGTTCTTC.

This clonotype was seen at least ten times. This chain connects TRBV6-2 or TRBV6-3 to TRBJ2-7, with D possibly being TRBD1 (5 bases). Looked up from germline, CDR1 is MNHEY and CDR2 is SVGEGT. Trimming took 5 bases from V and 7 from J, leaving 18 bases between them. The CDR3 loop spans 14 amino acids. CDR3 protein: CASSDHRREGEQYF. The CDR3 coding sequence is TGTGCCAGCAGTGATCACCGCAGGGAAGGAGAGCAGTACTTC.

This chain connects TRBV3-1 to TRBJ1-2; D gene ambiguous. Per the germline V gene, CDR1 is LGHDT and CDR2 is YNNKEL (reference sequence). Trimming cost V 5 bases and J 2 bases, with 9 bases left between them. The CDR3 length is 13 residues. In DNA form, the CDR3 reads TGTGCCAGCAGCAGGGCAGACAACTATGGCTACACCTTC. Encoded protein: CASSRADNYGYTF.

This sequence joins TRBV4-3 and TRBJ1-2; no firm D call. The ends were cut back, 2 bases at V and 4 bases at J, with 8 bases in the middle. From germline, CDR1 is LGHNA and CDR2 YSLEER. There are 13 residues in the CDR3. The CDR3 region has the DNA TGCGCCAGCAGCCAATCAGACACCTATGGCTACACCTTC. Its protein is CASSQSDTYGYTF.

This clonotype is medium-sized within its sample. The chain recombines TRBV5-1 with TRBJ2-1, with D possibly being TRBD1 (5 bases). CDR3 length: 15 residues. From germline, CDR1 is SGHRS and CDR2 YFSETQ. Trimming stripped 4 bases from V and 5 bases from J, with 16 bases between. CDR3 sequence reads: CASSLGRQLNNEQFF. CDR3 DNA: TGCGCCAGCAGCCTAGGACGACAGCTCAACAATGAGCAGTTCTTC. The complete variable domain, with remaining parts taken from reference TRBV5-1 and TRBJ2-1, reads KAGVTQTPRYLIKTRGQQVTLSCSPISGHRSVSWYQQTPGQGLQFLFEYFSETQRNKGNFPGRFSGRQFSNSRSEMNVSTLELGDSALYLCASSLGRQLNNEQFFGPGTRLTVL.

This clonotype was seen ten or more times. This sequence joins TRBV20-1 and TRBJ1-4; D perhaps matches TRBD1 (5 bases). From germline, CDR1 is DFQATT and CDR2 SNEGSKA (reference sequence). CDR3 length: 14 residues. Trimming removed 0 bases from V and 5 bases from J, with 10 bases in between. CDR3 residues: CSARDPGRNEKLFF. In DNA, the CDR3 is TGCAGTGCTAGAGATCCGGGACGGAATGAAAAACTGTTTTTT.

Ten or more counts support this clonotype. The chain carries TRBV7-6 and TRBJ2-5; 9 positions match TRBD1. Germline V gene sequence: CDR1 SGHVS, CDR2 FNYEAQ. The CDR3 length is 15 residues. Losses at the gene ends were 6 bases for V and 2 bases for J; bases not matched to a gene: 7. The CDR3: CASRLRDRVQETQYF. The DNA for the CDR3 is TGTGCCAGCAGACTCCGGGACAGGGTACAAGAGACCCAGTACTTC.

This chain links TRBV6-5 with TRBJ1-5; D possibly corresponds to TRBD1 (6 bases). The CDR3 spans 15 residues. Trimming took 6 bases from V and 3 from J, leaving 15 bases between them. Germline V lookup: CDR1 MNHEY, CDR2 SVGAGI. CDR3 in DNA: TGTGCCAGCAGAAAATTACAGGGCTTCAATCAGCCCCAGCATTTT. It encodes CASRKLQGFNQPQHF.

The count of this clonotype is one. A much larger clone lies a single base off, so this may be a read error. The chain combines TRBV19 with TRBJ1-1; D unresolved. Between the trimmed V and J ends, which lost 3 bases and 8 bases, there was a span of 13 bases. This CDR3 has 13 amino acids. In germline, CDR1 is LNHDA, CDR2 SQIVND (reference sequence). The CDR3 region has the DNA TGTGCCAGTAGTATGGATCTGCGTGGCGAAGCTTTCTTT. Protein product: CASSMDLRGEAFF.

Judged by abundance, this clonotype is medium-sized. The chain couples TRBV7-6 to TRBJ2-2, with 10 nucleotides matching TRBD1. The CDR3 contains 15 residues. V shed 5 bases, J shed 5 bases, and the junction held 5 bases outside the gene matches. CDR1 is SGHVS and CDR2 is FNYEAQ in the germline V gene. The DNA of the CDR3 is TGTGCCAGCAGCCCGAGGGGACAGGGGACCGGGGAGCTGTTTTTT. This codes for CASSPRGQGTGELFF. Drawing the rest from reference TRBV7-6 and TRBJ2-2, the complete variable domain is GAGVSQSPRYKVTKRGQDVALRCDPISGHVSLYWYRQALGQGPEFLTYFNYEAQQDKSGLPNDRFSAERPEGSISTLTIQRTEQRDSAMYRCASSPRGQGTGELFFGEGSRLTVL.

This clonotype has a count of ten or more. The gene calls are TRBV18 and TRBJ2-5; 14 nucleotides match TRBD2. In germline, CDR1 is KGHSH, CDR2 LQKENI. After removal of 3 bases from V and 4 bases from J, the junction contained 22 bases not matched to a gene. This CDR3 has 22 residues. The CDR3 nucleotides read TGTGCCAGCTCACCCAGACAGGGACTACCGGGACTAGCGGGAGTTGACGGAGAGACCCAGTACTTC. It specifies CASSPRQGLPGLAGVDGETQYF.

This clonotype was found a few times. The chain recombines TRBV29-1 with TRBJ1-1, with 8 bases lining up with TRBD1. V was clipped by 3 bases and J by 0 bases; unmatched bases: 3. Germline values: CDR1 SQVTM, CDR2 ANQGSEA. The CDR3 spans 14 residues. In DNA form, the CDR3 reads TGCAGCGTTGACCTGACAGGGGTGAACACTGAAGCTTTCTTT. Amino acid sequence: CSVDLTGVNTEAFF.

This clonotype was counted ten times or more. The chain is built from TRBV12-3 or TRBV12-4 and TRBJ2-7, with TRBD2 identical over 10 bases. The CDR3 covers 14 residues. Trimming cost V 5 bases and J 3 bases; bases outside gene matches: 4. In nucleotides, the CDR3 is TGTGCCAGCAGTACAGGACTAGCGGACTACGAGCAGTACTTC. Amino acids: CASSTGLADYEQYF.

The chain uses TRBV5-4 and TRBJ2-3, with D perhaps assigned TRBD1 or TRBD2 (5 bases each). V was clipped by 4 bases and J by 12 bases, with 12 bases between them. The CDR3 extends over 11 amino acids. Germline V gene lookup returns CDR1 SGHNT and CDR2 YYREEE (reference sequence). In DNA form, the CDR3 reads TGTGCCAGCAGCCCCGGGACCTACCAGTATTTT. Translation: CASSPGTYQYF.

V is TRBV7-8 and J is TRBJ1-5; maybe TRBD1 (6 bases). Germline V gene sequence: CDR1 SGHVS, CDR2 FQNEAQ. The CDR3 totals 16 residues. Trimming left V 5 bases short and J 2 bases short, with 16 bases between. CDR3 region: CASSPKSGGGNQPQHF. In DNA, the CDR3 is TGTGCCAGCAGCCCCAAGTCGGGGGGCGGCAATCAGCCCCAGCATTTT.

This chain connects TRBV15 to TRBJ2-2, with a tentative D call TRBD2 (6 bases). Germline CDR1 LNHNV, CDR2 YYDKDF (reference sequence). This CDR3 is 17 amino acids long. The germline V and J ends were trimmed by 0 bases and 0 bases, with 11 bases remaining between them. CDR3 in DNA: TGTGCCACCAGCAGAGATCTTGGGACTCCGAACACCGGGGAGCTGTTTTTT. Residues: CATSRDLGTPNTGELFF.

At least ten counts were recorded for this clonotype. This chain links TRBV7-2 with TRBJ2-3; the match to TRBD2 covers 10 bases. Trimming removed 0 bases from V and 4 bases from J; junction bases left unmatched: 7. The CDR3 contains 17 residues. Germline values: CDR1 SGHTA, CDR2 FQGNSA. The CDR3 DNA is TGTGCCAGCAGCTTAGCCTTCAGCGGGGGGGCCGCAGATACGCAGTATTTT. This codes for CASSLAFSGGAADTQYF.

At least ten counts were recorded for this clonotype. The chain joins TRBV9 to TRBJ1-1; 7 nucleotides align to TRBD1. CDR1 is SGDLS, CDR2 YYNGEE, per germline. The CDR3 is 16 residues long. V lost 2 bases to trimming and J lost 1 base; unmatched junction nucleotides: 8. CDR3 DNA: TGTGCCAGCAGCGTCGCCACCGACAGGGCGAACACTGAAGCTTTCTTT. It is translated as CASSVATDRANTEAFF.

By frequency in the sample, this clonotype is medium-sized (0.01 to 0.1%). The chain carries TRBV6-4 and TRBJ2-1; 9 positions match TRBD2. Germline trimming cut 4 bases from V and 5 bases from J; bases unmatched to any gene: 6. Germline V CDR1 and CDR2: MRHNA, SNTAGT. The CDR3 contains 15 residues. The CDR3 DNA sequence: TGTGCCAGCAGTGCGGCTAGCGGGACCCACAATGAGCAGTTCTTC. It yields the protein CASSAASGTHNEQFF.

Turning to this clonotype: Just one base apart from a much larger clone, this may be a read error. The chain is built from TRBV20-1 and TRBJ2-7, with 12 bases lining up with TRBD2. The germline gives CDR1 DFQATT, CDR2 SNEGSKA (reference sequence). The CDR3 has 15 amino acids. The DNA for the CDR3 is TGCAGTGCGAGACTAGCGGGAGATAGAGTCGACGATCAGTACTTC. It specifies CSARLAGDRVDDQYF.

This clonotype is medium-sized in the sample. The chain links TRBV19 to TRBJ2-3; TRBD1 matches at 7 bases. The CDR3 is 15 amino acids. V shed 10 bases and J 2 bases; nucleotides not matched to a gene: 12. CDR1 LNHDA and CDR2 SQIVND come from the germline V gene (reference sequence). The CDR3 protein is CATRSGQRTTDTQYF. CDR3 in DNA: TGTGCCACTCGTTCGGGACAGCGAACCACAGATACGCAGTATTTT.

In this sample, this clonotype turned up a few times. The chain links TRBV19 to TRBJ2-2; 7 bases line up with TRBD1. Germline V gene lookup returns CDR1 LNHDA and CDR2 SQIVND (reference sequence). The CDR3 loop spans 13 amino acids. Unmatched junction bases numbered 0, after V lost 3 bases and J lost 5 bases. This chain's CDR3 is CASSMDRTGELFF. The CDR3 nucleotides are TGTGCCAGTAGTATGGACAGGACCGGGGAGCTGTTTTTT.

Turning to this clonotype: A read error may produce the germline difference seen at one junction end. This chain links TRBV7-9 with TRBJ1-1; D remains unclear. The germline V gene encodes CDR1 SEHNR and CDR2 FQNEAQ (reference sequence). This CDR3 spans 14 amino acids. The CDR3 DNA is TGTGCCAGCAGCTTAGAGGTGCGCAGCGCGGGAGCTTCCTTT. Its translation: CASSLEVRSAGASF.